This paragraph covers one T cell receptor (beta chain) sequence. This entry comes from a study of identical twins. TCRdb analysed the 5' RACE reads with MiXCR anew, one entry per CDR3 protein. The sample shows about 700,000 distinct CDR3 sequences, 8% to 9% of them seen only once. A further study also used this sample, focusing on yellow fever vaccine responses in identical twins.

Sequencing was carried out using PBMCs. The receptor was derived from a woman aged 18-30 years in good health.

CDR3 nucleotides: TGTGCCAGCAGTTACTCGAGGTCTGAGGGGAACTTGATAGATACGCAGTATTTT. Translation gives CASSYSRSEGNLIDTQYF. The gene calls are TRBV6-5 and TRBJ2-3, with D tentatively TRBD1 or TRBD2 (5 bases each). Germline CDR1 reads MNHEY; CDR2 reads SVGAGI. There are 18 residues in the CDR3. Trimming took 0 bases from V and 5 from J, leaving 21 bases between them.